The rows below give T cell receptor beta chains drawn from one sample of a study of T-cell reconstitution after alpha-beta-depleted transplantation in children. Each CDR3 protein is one row after TCRdb ran MiXCR on the PCR reads. The sample shows a few hundred thousand distinct CDR3 sequences, about an eighth of them seen only once. This material consisted of PBMCs, mostly from graft donor cells, taken 360 days after TCRalphabeta/CD19-depleted stem cell transplant. The receptors derive from a male patient under 18 who had a stem cell transplant for acute myeloid leukemia, so the T cells may come from the graft donor. Both conserved end residues are part of each CDR3. A D gene is named only where the DNA matches it firmly. Clone size, where shown, is once, few, many, or a class for clones that have expanded.

clone_size,v_call,j_call,d_call,cdr3_aa,cdr3_nt
few,TRBV20-1,TRBJ2-5,-,CSARGEEETQYF,TGCAGTGCCAGGGGTGAGGAAGAGACCCAGTACTTC
-,TRBV12-3/TRBV12-4,TRBJ2-2,TRBD2,CASSRTLAGGPGTGELFF,TGTGCCAGCAGCAGAACTCTAGCGGGAGGGCCGGGAACCGGGGAGCTGTTTTTT
-,TRBV12-3/TRBV12-4,TRBJ2-2,TRBD1,CASSSGTGGGTGELFF,TGTGCCAGCAGTTCCGGGACAGGGGGGGGGACCGGGGAGCTGTTTTTT
many,TRBV29-1,TRBJ2-2,-,CSAEWGTGELFF,TGCAGCGCCGAGTGGGGCACCGGGGAGCTGTTTTTT
-,TRBV11-2,TRBJ2-5,-,CASSEGLILLQETQYF,TGTGCCAGCAGCGAGGGACTCATCCTTCTCCAAGAGACCCAGTACTTC
many,TRBV27,TRBJ2-1,-,CASTRGEATGAQFF,TGTGCCAGCACCCGAGGGGAGGCCACGGGGGCACAGTTCTTC
-,TRBV3-1,TRBJ1-2,TRBD1,CASSRAGTGANYGYTF,TGTGCCAGCAGCCGGGCCGGGACAGGGGCTAACTATGGCTACACCTTC
-,TRBV7-2,TRBJ2-2,TRBD2,CASSSLAGLNTGELFF,TGTGCCAGCAGCTCACTAGCGGGATTGAACACCGGGGAGCTGTTTTTT
few,TRBV28,TRBJ2-7,-,CASSQGPSGEQYF,TGTGCCAGCAGTCAGGGCCCTTCGGGCGAGCAGTACTTC
few,TRBV20-1,TRBJ2-7,TRBD1,CSARTRTGSYEQYF,TGCAGTGCTAGAACCAGGACAGGATCCTACGAGCAGTACTTC